This T cell receptor beta chain was observed in a study of post-analysis software for immune sequencing data. Overall study results and limits: Multiple sclerosis patients showed significantly lower normalized Chao1 diversity than controls did.

TCR beta libraries were prepared from cDNA with unique molecular identifiers. Once 1 to 10 million T cells were used, approximately 470,000 cDNA molecules resulted. TCRdb fed the PCR reads into MiXCR, producing one record per CDR3 protein. The table has a few hundred thousand distinct CDR3 sequences, just over 35% seen once. There are many counts of this clonotype. The target antigen is unknown. The specimen sequenced was blood. This receptor was identified in a girl under 18 with multiple sclerosis.

The CDR3 DNA sequence: TGTGCCAGCAGACGAGGGGGACAGATAAAAAACATTCAGTACTTC. Translation gives CASRRGGQIKNIQYF. V and J are TRBV11-2 and TRBJ2-4; TRBD1 agrees at 7 bases. Per germline, CDR1 SGHAT and CDR2 FQNNGV. This CDR3 has 15 amino acids. The V and J ends lost 6 bases and 4 bases, in that order; junction bases with no gene match: 9.